A single sample is the source of the 26 T cell receptor beta chains below, sequenced in a study of blood T cells in healthy people across ages. A second PCR, run for about 6 to 11 cycles, used a sample-barcoded 5' primer plus a J-beta primer mix. TCRdb reprocessed the 5' RACE reads via MiXCR and lists one record per CDR3 protein. The data show over a million distinct CDR3 sequences, roughly 45% seen once. The sequencing input was blood. Receptors originate from a woman aged 55-75 years in good health.

The rearrangement links TRBV6-4 to TRBJ2-1; D is undetermined. The CDR3 has 13 amino acids. Germline loops: CDR1 MRHNA, CDR2 SNTAGT. Between the trimmed V and J ends, which lost 8 bases and 5 bases, there was a span of 13 bases. The CDR3: CASGTDSHNEQFF. As DNA, the CDR3 is TGTGCCAGCGGAACTGACTCTCACAATGAGCAGTTCTTC.

The genes are TRBV30 and TRBJ1-5; unclear D gene. In germline, CDR1 is GTSNPN, CDR2 SVGIG (reference sequence). The germline V and J ends were trimmed by 0 bases and 7 bases, with 7 bases remaining between them. The CDR3 consists of 12 residues. The CDR3 DNA reads as TGTGCCTGGAGTGTACGAGGACAGCCCCAGCATTTT. It specifies CAWSVRGQPQHF.

This chain links TRBV19 with TRBJ1-5; 8 nucleotides agree with TRBD1. Germline V gene sequence: CDR1 LNHDA, CDR2 SQIVND (reference sequence). There are 13 residues in the CDR3. J gave up 6 bases and V 11 bases, and 9 bases lay outside the gene matches. CDR3 loop: CACSGGAGQPQHF. The CDR3 coding sequence is TGTGCCTGCTCAGGGGGCGCGGGTCAGCCCCAGCATTTT.

This chain connects TRBV21-1 to TRBJ1-2; the DNA was not used to check the table's D call, TRBD1. TRBV21-1 is a pseudogene segment. The CDR3 is made up of 13 amino acids. The CDR3 is CASSKAAGLGYTF. Written as DNA, the CDR3 is TGTGCCAGCAGCAAAGCCGCAGGGCTTGGCTACACCTTC.

There are many counts of this clonotype. The chain employs TRBV20-1 and TRBJ2-7; D may be TRBD1 (5 bases). Per the germline V gene, CDR1 is DFQATT and CDR2 is SNEGSKA (reference sequence). Trimming left V 5 bases short and J 3 bases short, with 17 bases between. The length of the CDR3 is 14 residues. The chain's CDR3 is CSAHTQDRHYEQYF. Written as DNA, the CDR3 is TGCAGTGCTCACACCCAAGACAGACACTACGAGCAGTACTTC.

This clonotype was picked up a small number of times. The chain's CDR3 is CASRESNEQYF. CDR3 coding DNA: TGTGCCAGCAGGGAGTCCAATGAGCAGTACTTC. V and J are TRBV27 and TRBJ2-7; no clear D. The length of the CDR3 is 11 residues. The germline CDR1 and CDR2 sequences are MNHEY and SMNVEV (reference sequence). V dropped 6 bases and J dropped 7 bases, with 10 bases sitting between them.

The table lists this clonotype with a few counts. The rearrangement uses TRBV7-2 and TRBJ2-7, with 7 bases fitting TRBD1. Unmatched junction bases numbered 6, after V lost 2 bases and J lost 2 bases. This CDR3 contains 15 residues. Per germline, CDR1 SGHTA and CDR2 FQGNSA. The CDR3 spells CASSLRGQLPYEQYF. CDR3 nucleotide sequence: TGTGCCAGCAGCTTAAGGGGACAGCTACCCTACGAGCAGTACTTC.

This clonotype has at least ten counts. An end of the junction differs from the germline gene, which may be a read error. The chain is built from TRBV5-1 and TRBJ2-3; 7 bases are shared with TRBD2. The V gene's germline CDR1 is SGHRS and CDR2 YFSETQ. This CDR3 region has 15 residues. The CDR3 sequence is CASSPGLVGTDTQYF. CDR3 bases: TGTGCCAGCAGCCCAGGACTAGTGGGCACAGATACGCAGTATTTT.

By sample share, this clonotype is medium-sized. One junction end does not reproduce the germline sequence, and a read error may be involved. The chain links TRBV12-5 to TRBJ2-7, with a tentative D call TRBD2 (6 bases). CDR1 is LGHNT and CDR2 is FRNRAP in the germline V gene. CDR3 size: 15 residues. The CDR3 region is CASGLIESGAYGQYF. CDR3 DNA: TGTGCTAGTGGTTTAATAGAGTCGGGAGCCTACGGGCAGTACTTC.

This chain uses TRBV12-3 or TRBV12-4 with TRBJ2-1, with 9 positions matching TRBD2. J was trimmed by 5 bases and V by 7 bases; bases with no gene match: 6. CDR3 length: 14 amino acids. CDR3 DNA sequence: TGTGCCAGCACCAGCGGGAGGACCCACAATGAGCAGTTCTTC. This encodes CASTSGRTHNEQFF.

Concerning this clonotype: A much larger clone lies a single base off, so this may be a read error. The chain is built from TRBV7-9 and TRBJ2-1; 8 bases fit TRBD1. Germline V CDR1 and CDR2: SEHNR, FQNEAQ (reference sequence). J lost 13 bases, V lost 6 bases, and 17 bases had no gene match. The CDR3 sequence is 15 residues long. The CDR3, as DNA: TGTGCCAGCAGTTCAGGGGGCAGTGGGTGGGAGACCCAGTTCTTC. Translating gives CASSSGGSGWETQFF.

This chain joins TRBV27 and TRBJ2-3; D is unresolved. CDR3 length equals 11 residues. The V end lost 3 bases, the J end lost 7 bases, and 5 bases lay between the germline ends. Germline V lookup: CDR1 MNHEY, CDR2 SMNVEV (reference sequence). The CDR3 DNA follows: TGTGCCAGCAGTTTCGGATATACGCAGTATTTT. It encodes CASSFGYTQYF.

Many counts were recorded for this clonotype. The rearrangement links TRBV7-8 to TRBJ2-7, with D perhaps TRBD2 (6 bases). The CDR3 totals 14 residues. V lost 7 bases to trimming and J lost 3 bases, with 16 bases between them. The germline V gene has CDR1 SGHVS and CDR2 FQNEAQ. The CDR3 DNA reads as TGTGCCAGCAACCCGAGCGGGCAAGACTACGAGCAGTACTTC. This translates into CASNPSGQDYEQYF.

The rearrangement uses TRBV10-2 and TRBJ1-2; D remains ambiguous. This CDR3 is built from 13 residues. Between the trimmed V and J ends, which lost 0 bases and 6 bases, there was a span of 8 bases. In germline, CDR1 is WSHSY, CDR2 SAAADI. The CDR3 region has the DNA TGCGCCAGCAGTGAGTCGAGGGCGAATGGCTACACCTTC. This codes for CASSESRANGYTF.

The chain is built from TRBV3-1 and TRBJ2-3; D ambiguous. CDR1 and CDR2 (germline): LGHDT, YNNKEL (reference sequence). The CDR3 is 13 amino acids. The V gene lost 4 bases and the J gene lost 9 bases, with 14 bases spanning the gap. The DNA for the CDR3 is TGTGCCAGCAGCCGAGATTTAACTCTCACGCAGTATTTT. It is translated as CASSRDLTLTQYF.

The V call is TRBV29-1, the J call TRBJ2-2; no clear D. The CDR3 totals 17 residues. The V gene lost 0 bases and the J gene lost 3 bases, with 17 bases spanning the gap. Germline V gene lookup returns CDR1 SQVTM and CDR2 ANQGSEA. The CDR3 nucleotides are TGCAGCGTTGAAGAGTGGCACCTGGGGAAGGACACCGGGGAGCTGTTTTTT. It specifies CSVEEWHLGKDTGELFF.

The rearrangement uses TRBV29-1 and TRBJ2-7; possibly TRBD2 for D (7 bases). With 5 bases removed from V and 2 bases from J, the gap between germline ends came to 13 bases. This CDR3 has 13 amino acids. The germline V gene has CDR1 SQVTM and CDR2 ANQGSEA. The CDR3 here is CSVRGGGAYEQYF. The CDR3 nucleotides are TGCAGCGTTAGGGGAGGGGGGGCCTACGAGCAGTACTTC.

This clonotype came up a few times. The genes are TRBV20-1 and TRBJ2-7; 8 positions agree with TRBD1. Losses at the gene ends were 0 bases for V and 0 bases for J; bases not matched to a gene: 7. This CDR3 is 16 amino acids long. Germline V CDR1 and CDR2: DFQATT, SNEGSKA (reference sequence). CDR3 in DNA: TGCAGTGCTAGAGATCTCAGGACAGGGATCTCCTACGAGCAGTACTTC. Its translation: CSARDLRTGISYEQYF.

The J gene is TRBJ1-4, the V gene TRBV29-1; tentatively, D is TRBD1 (5 bases). Germline CDR1 reads SQVTM; CDR2 reads ANQGSEA. The V and J ends lost 6 bases and 8 bases respectively, with 10 bases between them. The CDR3 is made up of 11 amino acids. The CDR3 is CSVPGEEKLFF. CDR3 DNA: TGCAGCGTCCCGGGGGAGGAAAAACTGTTTTTT. Supplemented by reference TRBV29-1 and TRBJ1-4, the full variable domain reads SAVISQKPSRDICQRGTSLTIQCQVDSQVTMMFWYRQQPGQSLTLIATANQGSEATYESGFVIDKFPISRPNLTFSTLTVSNMSPEDSSIYLCSVPGEEKLFFGSGTQLSVL.

The rearrangement links TRBV6-5 to TRBJ1-2; maybe TRBD1 (5 bases). Germline values: CDR1 MNHEY, CDR2 SVGAGI. With 0 bases removed from V and 2 bases from J, the gap between germline ends came to 10 bases. The CDR3 contains 15 residues. The CDR3 loop is CASSYSGHGNYGYTF. The CDR3 nucleotides are TGTGCCAGCAGTTACTCGGGGCACGGGAACTATGGCTACACCTTC.

This clonotype was found a few times. The CDR3 DNA is TGCAGTGCTAACAGGGGGAGCGACCAAGAGACCCAGTACTTC. It encodes CSANRGSDQETQYF. The rearrangement uses TRBV20-1 and TRBJ2-5, with TRBD1 matching 8 bases. Germline V gene lookup returns CDR1 DFQATT and CDR2 SNEGSKA (reference sequence). V gave up 4 bases and J gave up 0 bases; unmatched junction bases: 4. The CDR3 runs to 14 residues.

Concerning this clonotype: The germline gene is not matched at one end of the junction; a read error may be the cause. CDR3 residues: CSARAGGRGTDTPYF. DNA for the CDR3: TGCAGTGCTAGAGCAGGGGGACGAGGCACAGATACGCCGTATTTT. This chain connects TRBV20-1 to TRBJ2-3; TRBD1 agrees at 7 bases. Germline V gene lookup returns CDR1 DFQATT and CDR2 SNEGSKA (reference sequence). CDR3 length: 15 amino acids.

The rearrangement joins TRBV7-9 to TRBJ2-3, with 8 bases that match TRBD2. The junction had 3 bases not matched to a gene; V was cut back by 1 base and J by 0 bases. This CDR3 comprises 16 residues. The V gene's germline CDR1 is SEHNR and CDR2 FQNEAQ (reference sequence). CDR3 residues: CASSLVSGSSTDTQYF. CDR3 in DNA: TGTGCCAGCAGCTTAGTGAGCGGGAGTAGCACAGATACGCAGTATTTT.

This clonotype has just a few counts. The V gene is TRBV5-1, the J gene TRBJ2-1; possibly TRBD1 for D (6 bases). CDR1 is SGHRS, CDR2 YFSETQ, per germline. The CDR3 consists of 16 residues. The V gene lost 4 bases and the J gene lost 2 bases, with 16 bases spanning the gap. CDR3 amino acids: CASSGGTTQPYNEQFF. The CDR3 nucleotides are TGCGCCAGCAGCGGGGGCACGACACAACCCTACAATGAGCAGTTCTTC. Based on the CDR3 plus reference TRBV5-1 and TRBJ2-1, the full variable domain is KAGVTQTPRYLIKTRGQQVTLSCSPISGHRSVSWYQQTPGQGLQFLFEYFSETQRNKGNFPGRFSGRQFSNSRSEMNVSTLELGDSALYLCASSGGTTQPYNEQFFGPGTRLTVL.

This clonotype appeared many times. The chain uses TRBV12-3 or TRBV12-4 and TRBJ2-7, with TRBD2 matching over 10 bases. Trimming at V came to 8 bases and at J to 4 bases, leaving 8 bases not matched to a gene. The CDR3 extends over 14 amino acids. CDR3 sequence: CASRGASGSYEQYF. The DNA for the CDR3 is TGTGCCAGCCGGGGAGCTAGCGGGAGTTACGAGCAGTACTTC.

This chain connects TRBV20-1 to TRBJ2-7; TRBD2 agrees at 8 bases. Gene TRBJ2-5 matches the end of the DNA better, so the J call may be wrong. The CDR3 totals 14 residues. Germline V gene data show CDR1 as DFQATT and CDR2 as SNEGSKA (reference sequence). This CDR3 is CSASLAVQGETQYF. The CDR3 DNA follows: TGCAGTGCGTCACTAGCGGTCCAGGGGGAGACCCAGTACTTC.